These T cell receptor beta chains were read from a single sample in a study of cytomegalovirus exposure and HLA in healthy donors. Assay: immunoSEQ multiplex PCR; the TCRdb copy retains only in-frame clones and omits some. Here the sample spans roughly 120,000 clones, 74% being singletons. Input material: PBMCs. The receptors were sampled from a woman in her 50s in good health and CMV-seropositive. CDR3s include the opening cysteine and the closing phenylalanine or tryptophan. The D gene is left open where the match is weak. Clone size is shown for a subset of rows, as once, few, many or a class of expanded clone.

J gene	clone size	D gene	V gene	CDR3 DNA	CDR3 protein
TRBJ2-7	-	-	TRBV7-9	TGTGCCAGCAGCCCCGAGGGGACATTCTACGAGCAGTACTTC	CASSPEGTFYEQYF
TRBJ2-3	few	TRBD2	TRBV5-4	TGTGCCAGCAGCTCAACCGGGAGGGGTACATTCACAGATACGCAGTATTTT	CASSSTGRGTFTDTQYF
TRBJ2-3	once	TRBD1	TRBV10-3	TGTGCCATCTTAGATGGGACAGGGGGAGATACGCAGTATTTT	CAILDGTGGDTQYF
TRBJ1-2	-	TRBD1	TRBV6-1	TGTGCCACCACACAGGGGCCTTACTATGGCTACACCTTC	CATTQGPYYGYTF
TRBJ1-2	-	-	TRBV2	TGTGCCAGCAGTGACACAGGGTACGTCTATGGCTACACCTTC	CASSDTGYVYGYTF
TRBJ1-5	once	-	TRBV9	TGTGCCAGCAGCGCAGGCGACAATCAGCCCCAGCATTTT	CASSAGDNQPQHF
TRBJ1-4	-	-	TRBV4-1	TGCGCCAGCAGCCAAGATTTAGGCAGGGTGGATGAAAAACTGTTTTTT	CASSQDLGRVDEKLFF
TRBJ1-1	-	-	TRBV18	TGTGCCAGCTCAGGGGGGTCCGTGAACACTGAAGCTTTCTTT	CASSGGSVNTEAFF
TRBJ1-2	once	TRBD1	TRBV6-6	TGTGCCAGCACCGACAGGGGAGCTAACTATGGCTACACCTTC	CASTDRGANYGYTF
TRBJ2-3	few	TRBD1	TRBV9	TGTGCCAGCAGCGTGACAGGGGACGGCACAGATACGCAGTATTTT	CASSVTGDGTDTQYF
TRBJ2-5	-	-	TRBV9	TGTGCCAGCAGCGTAGCTAGTCGGGAGACCCAGTACTTC	CASSVASRETQYF
TRBJ1-4	-	TRBD1	TRBV12-5	TGTGCTAGTGGTTTGAGGGACAGGGAAAAACTGTTTTTT	CASGLRDREKLFF
TRBJ2-2	-	-	TRBV11-2	TGTGCCAGCAGGGGCAGAGCGAACACCGGGGAGCTGTTTTTT	CASRGRANTGELFF
TRBJ1-1	-	-	TRBV19	TGTGCCAGTAACGGCAATTGGAGAAACACTGAAGCTTTCTTT	CASNGNWRNTEAFF
TRBJ2-2	-	TRBD1	TRBV25-1	TGTGCCAGCAGTGCCGGGACAGGGCGCACCGGGGAGCTGTTTTTT	CASSAGTGRTGELFF
TRBJ1-2	few	TRBD1	TRBV5-4	TGTGCCAGCAGCGCAGACAGGGGCGGCTACACCTTC	CASSADRGGYTF
TRBJ2-5	-	-	TRBV19	TGTGCCAGTAGTATTGTACTCGGGGAGACCCAGTACTTC	CASSIVLGETQYF
TRBJ1-2	-	TRBD1	TRBV6-1	TGTGCCAGCAGGCCCGGGACAGACTATGGCTACACCTTC	CASRPGTDYGYTF